Below are 26 T cell receptor beta chains sequenced from a single sample in a study of control samples from healthy donors and cancer patients. The data were produced by immunoSEQ multiplex PCR, yet TCRdb's version contains in-frame clones alone and is incomplete. The sample has under 70,000 clones; about 90% are singletons. The sample comprised PBMCs. All receptors derive from a man aged 55-75 years with head and neck cancer.

V usage is TRBV6-2 or TRBV6-3 and J usage is TRBJ2-3; 13 positions agree with TRBD2. The germline CDR1 and CDR2 sequences are MNHEY and SVGEGT. The CDR3 has 15 residues. Trimming at V came to 6 bases and at J to 5 bases, leaving 5 bases not matched to a gene. The CDR3 sequence: CASSPRLAGGDTQYF. CDR3 bases: TGTGCCAGCAGCCCCCGACTAGCGGGGGGAGATACGCAGTATTTT.

CDR3 protein: CASRWDRGSSQPQHF. The CDR3 coding sequence is TGTGCCAGCAGGTGGGACAGGGGGTCTAGTCAGCCCCAGCATTTT. The chain recombines TRBV6-6 with TRBJ1-5; 11 bases are a match to TRBD1. Looked up from germline, CDR1 is MNHNY and CDR2 is SVGAGI (reference sequence). CDR3 length: 15 residues. V was clipped by 6 bases and J by 6 bases; unmatched bases: 7.

Only a few counts were recorded for this clone. The chain has TRBV12-3 or TRBV12-4 and TRBJ2-7; TRBD1 might be the D (6 bases). The germline V and J ends were trimmed by 2 bases and 6 bases, with 11 bases remaining between them. The CDR3 has 13 residues. CDR3 nucleotide sequence: TGTGCCAGCAGTTTATTACAGGGCCGCGAGCAGTACTTC. Residues: CASSLLQGREQYF.

The chain couples TRBV4-2 to TRBJ2-1, with a weak D call TRBD2 (5 bases). With 5 bases removed from V and 7 bases from J, the gap between germline ends came to 15 bases. The CDR3 is 14 residues long. CDR1 and CDR2 from the germline V gene are LGHNA and YNFKEQ. CDR3 region: CASSTGLWGNEQFF. CDR3 DNA: TGTGCCAGCAGCACGGGATTGTGGGGTAATGAGCAGTTCTTC.

The chain is built from TRBV5-1 and TRBJ2-3; 12 bases fit TRBD2. The CDR3 is 17 amino acids. The germline gives CDR1 SGHRS, CDR2 YFSETQ. With V trimmed by 4 bases and J by 0 bases, 6 bases remained unmatched. DNA of the CDR3: TGCGCCAGCAGCCCACCCGGACTAGCGGGAAGCACAGATACGCAGTATTTT. Translating it yields CASSPPGLAGSTDTQYF.

The chain couples TRBV4-3 to TRBJ1-2; D uncertain. Germline V gene sequence: CDR1 LGHNA, CDR2 YSLEER. The germline V and J ends were trimmed by 0 bases and 4 bases, with 12 bases remaining between them. The CDR3 length is 15 residues. In nucleotides, the CDR3 is TGCGCCAGCAGCCAAGATTTCCTGCAGACCTATGGCTACACCTTC. Translating it yields CASSQDFLQTYGYTF.

The chain joins TRBV6-6 to TRBJ2-7, with D hard to call. There are 13 residues in the CDR3. V dropped 7 bases and J dropped 2 bases, with 12 bases sitting between them. The V gene's germline CDR1 is MNHNY and CDR2 SVGAGI (reference sequence). DNA of the CDR3: TGTGCCAGCACCCCGACTGGGACCTACGAGCAGTACTTC. Amino acid sequence: CASTPTGTYEQYF.

This sequence joins TRBV7-3 and TRBJ2-1, with a weak D call TRBD1 (6 bases). V lost 3 bases and J lost 3, with 15 bases in between. Looked up from germline, CDR1 is SGHTA and CDR2 is FQGTGA. This CDR3 comprises 16 residues. CDR3 nucleotides: TGTGCCAGCAGCTTGACCGGGACATTAGACTACAATGAGCAGTTCTTC. Protein sequence: CASSLTGTLDYNEQFF.

The chain carries TRBV6-2 or TRBV6-3 and TRBJ1-1; D remains ambiguous. Germline CDR1 and CDR2: MNHEY and SVGEGT. This CDR3 has 17 residues. Trimming left V 0 bases short and J 0 bases short, with 14 bases between. CDR3 sequence reads: CASSYSRDGLLNTEAFF. The CDR3 DNA reads TGTGCCAGCAGTTACTCGAGAGATGGACTATTGAACACTGAAGCTTTCTTT.

The chain employs TRBV7-3 and TRBJ1-4, with a possible D match to TRBD1 (6 bases). This CDR3 has 13 amino acids. Germline V gene sequence: CDR1 SGHTA, CDR2 FQGTGA. Trimming took off 8 bases at V and 7 bases at J, with 14 bases between the two ends. The CDR3 loop reads CASGLGAGEKLFF. The CDR3 DNA reads TGTGCCAGCGGATTGGGGGCCGGTGAAAAACTGTTTTTT.

The CDR3 nucleotides read TGTGCAACCGGTCGGGATGGGGCCAACGTCCTGACTTTC. Translating gives CATGRDGANVLTF. The chain combines TRBV6-5 with TRBJ2-6, with a possible D match to TRBD2 (5 bases). Germline values: CDR1 MNHEY, CDR2 SVGAGI. The CDR3 extends over 13 amino acids.

This sequence joins TRBV7-2 and TRBJ2-3; TRBD2 is a possible D gene (7 bases). CDR3 size: 16 residues. The V and J ends lost 7 bases and 3 bases respectively, with 20 bases between them. Germline V gene data show CDR1 as SGHTA and CDR2 as FQGNSA. This chain's CDR3 is CASTKEGGARTDTQYF. CDR3 nucleotide sequence: TGTGCCAGCACTAAGGAGGGGGGGGCCAGAACAGATACGCAGTATTTT.

The V gene is TRBV4-1, the J gene TRBJ2-6; D gene ambiguous. Trimming cost V 4 bases and J 4 bases, with 11 bases left between them. The CDR3 sequence is 15 residues long. In germline, CDR1 is MGHRA, CDR2 YSYEKL. CDR3 coding DNA: TGCGCCAGCAGCCCCAATGCTGGCGGGGCCAACGTCCTGACTTTC. Translated, it gives CASSPNAGGANVLTF.

The chain has TRBV29-1 and TRBJ2-1; 12 bases agree with TRBD2. The germline CDR1 and CDR2 sequences are SQVTM and ANQGSEA. CDR3 length equals 15 residues. V gave up 2 bases and J gave up 4 bases; unmatched junction bases: 3. The chain's CDR3 is CSVEYGTSGYNEQFF. The CDR3, as DNA: TGCAGCGTTGAATATGGGACTAGCGGGTACAATGAGCAGTTCTTC.

To note about this clone: At one end, the junction sequence differs from germline, possibly due to a read error. The chain carries TRBV5-6 and TRBJ2-3, with D tentatively TRBD2 (6 bases). The CDR3 contains 12 residues. Germline assignment: CDR1 SGHDT and CDR2 YYEEEE. CDR3 in DNA: TGTGCCAGCAGCTTGGGAGGGAGGCCCGGGACTTTT. Amino acids: CASSLGGRPGTF.

The chain combines TRBV6-2 or TRBV6-3 with TRBJ2-7, with 10 bases lining up with TRBD2. After removal of 5 bases from V and 1 base from J, the junction contained 8 bases not matched to a gene. The germline V gene has CDR1 MNHEY and CDR2 SVGEGT. This CDR3 is 16 amino acids long. The CDR3 DNA is TGTGCCAGCAGTCTTAGGACTAGCGGCCTATCCTACGAGCAGTACTTC. The encoded protein is CASSLRTSGLSYEQYF.

In its sample, this clone was seen a few times. The chain carries TRBV7-2 and TRBJ2-1; maybe TRBD2 (6 bases). The CDR3 runs to 16 residues. The V and J ends lost 5 bases and 3 bases respectively, with 17 bases between them. Looked up from germline, CDR1 is SGHTA and CDR2 is FQGNSA. The chain's CDR3 is CASSRGGGDVYNEQFF. The CDR3 DNA follows: TGTGCCAGCAGCCGTGGGGGAGGCGATGTCTACAATGAGCAGTTCTTC.

This chain links TRBV20-1 with TRBJ2-7; D uncertain. The CDR3 loop spans 12 amino acids. Germline V gene sequence: CDR1 DFQATT, CDR2 SNEGSKA (reference sequence). V was pared by 3 bases and J by 4 bases, with 10 bases between. The CDR3 here is CSASYPRYEQYF. The CDR3 coding sequence is TGCAGTGCTAGTTACCCGAGATACGAGCAGTACTTC.

The chain links TRBV4-2 to TRBJ2-7; tentative D call: TRBD2 (6 bases). The CDR3 is made up of 16 amino acids. Looked up from germline, CDR1 is LGHNA and CDR2 is YNFKEQ. V shed 4 bases and J shed 0 bases, with 16 bases lying between them. The CDR3 DNA follows: TGTGCCAGCAGCCCTCGGGATAGCGGACACTCCTACGAGCAGTACTTC. It is translated as CASSPRDSGHSYEQYF.

The chain links TRBV30 to TRBJ2-5, with D uncertain. The V end lost 4 bases, the J end lost 5 bases, and 8 bases lay between the germline ends. Germline loops: CDR1 GTSNPN, CDR2 SVGIG (reference sequence). This CDR3 has 11 amino acids. CDR3 loop: CAWISRETQYF. The CDR3 nucleotides are TGTGCCTGGATAAGTAGGGAGACCCAGTACTTC.

The chain recombines TRBV29-1 with TRBJ2-7; a possible D gene is TRBD2 (6 bases). CDR1 is SQVTM and CDR2 is ANQGSEA in the germline V gene. V lost 5 bases and J 0 bases, leaving 11 bases between the germline ends. The CDR3 has 13 amino acids. CDR3 amino acids: CSVLRRDSYEQYF. The CDR3 DNA reads TGCAGCGTTCTCCGGCGGGACTCCTACGAGCAGTACTTC.

CDR3 protein: CASSGTPRGRGYEQYF. In DNA form, the CDR3 reads TGTGCCAGCAGCGGGACACCCAGGGGGCGCGGGTACGAGCAGTACTTC. The chain is built from TRBV5-5 and TRBJ2-7, with 8 bases that match TRBD1. The V and J ends lost 4 bases and 4 bases, in that order; junction bases with no gene match: 13. The CDR3 has 16 residues. From germline, CDR1 is SGHKS and CDR2 YYEKEE (reference sequence).

The gene calls are TRBV2 and TRBJ1-2; D is unresolved. The CDR3 loop spans 12 amino acids. Germline CDR1 reads SNHLY; CDR2 reads FYNNEI. The ends were cut back, 2 bases at V and 2 bases at J, with 3 bases in the middle. CDR3: CASSEQNYGYTF. CDR3 DNA sequence: TGTGCCAGCAGTGAACAGAACTATGGCTACACCTTC.

The CDR3 is CASSVGTSGGNQETQYF. DNA of the CDR3: TGTGCCAGCAGCGTGGGTACTAGCGGGGGCAACCAAGAGACCCAGTACTTC. V usage is TRBV9 and J usage is TRBJ2-5; 11 bases match TRBD2. After removal of 2 bases from V and 0 bases from J, the junction contained 6 bases not matched to a gene. Germline loops: CDR1 SGDLS, CDR2 YYNGEE. The CDR3 runs 17 residues.

The chain links TRBV5-5 to TRBJ2-1; D might be TRBD2 (5 bases). The V gene lost 3 bases and the J gene lost 8 bases, with 15 bases spanning the gap. The germline V gene encodes CDR1 SGHKS and CDR2 YYEKEE (reference sequence). The CDR3 is 14 amino acids. CDR3 protein: CASSSGLRQDEQFF. CDR3 DNA: TGTGCCAGCAGCTCAGGACTTCGGCAGGATGAGCAGTTCTTC.

The chain is built from TRBV7-2 and TRBJ2-3; 10 nucleotides align to TRBD2. J lost 1 base, V lost 5 bases, and 9 bases had no gene match. From germline, CDR1 is SGHTA and CDR2 FQGNSA. The CDR3 runs 17 residues. The CDR3 reads CASSLTGLAGGTDTQYF. For the CDR3, the DNA is TGTGCCAGCAGCCTAACGGGGCTAGCGGGGGGCACAGATACGCAGTATTTT.